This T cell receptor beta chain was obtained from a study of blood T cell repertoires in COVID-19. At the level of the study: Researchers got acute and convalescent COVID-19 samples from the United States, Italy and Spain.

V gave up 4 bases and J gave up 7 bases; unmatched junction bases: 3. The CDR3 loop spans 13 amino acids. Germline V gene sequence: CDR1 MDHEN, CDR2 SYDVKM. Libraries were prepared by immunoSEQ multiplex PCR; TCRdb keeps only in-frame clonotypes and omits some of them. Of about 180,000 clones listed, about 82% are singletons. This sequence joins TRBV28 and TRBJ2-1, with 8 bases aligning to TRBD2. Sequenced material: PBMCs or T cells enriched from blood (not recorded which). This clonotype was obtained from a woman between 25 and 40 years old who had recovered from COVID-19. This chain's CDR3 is CASSSSGRNEQFF. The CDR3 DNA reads TGTGCCAGCAGTTCCAGCGGGAGAAATGAGCAGTTCTTC.